These 22 T cell receptor beta chains came from one sample sequenced in a study of sequential checkpoint blockade in melanoma. Profiling relied on immunoSEQ multiplex PCR, and the TCRdb table lists in-frame clones only, not all of them. Here the sample spans some 17,000 clones, approximately 80% being singletons. Regarding treatment: randomized to nivolumab then ipilimumab (arm A) or the reverse (arm B). The specimen was CD8+ T cells sorted from blood (inferred from file names), collected from a patient given nivolumab and ipilimumab in sequence. These receptors all come from a human donor with melanoma.

The chain is built from TRBV27 and TRBJ1-5; possibly TRBD1 for D (6 bases). The CDR3 loop spans 16 amino acids. Per germline, CDR1 MNHEY and CDR2 SMNVEV (reference sequence). V lost 2 bases to trimming and J lost 2 bases, with 13 bases between them. The chain's CDR3 is CASSLGGRGGNQPQHF. CDR3 DNA: TGTGCCAGCAGTTTAGGGGGCAGGGGTGGCAATCAGCCCCAGCATTTT.

About this clone: The junction differs from germline at one of its ends, possibly a read error. The V and J genes are TRBV7-7 and TRBJ2-7, with 8 bases aligning to TRBD2. The germline V gene encodes CDR1 SSHAT and CDR2 FNYEAQ (reference sequence). The CDR3 length is 13 residues. CDR3 loop: CASSLGPGGEQYF. DNA of the CDR3: TGTGCTAGCAGCCTGGGACCGGGGGGGGAGCAGTACTTC. Using reference TRBV7-7 and TRBJ2-7 for the parts outside the CDR3, the full variable domain is GAGVSQSPRYKVTKRGQDVTLRCDPISSHATLYWYQQALGQGPEFLTYFNYEAQPDKSGLPSDRFSAERPEGSISTLTIQRTEQRDSAMYRCASSLGPGGEQYFGPGTRLTVT.

This chain uses TRBV4-1 with TRBJ1-5, with D perhaps matching TRBD1 (5 bases). Germline V lookup: CDR1 MGHRA, CDR2 YSYEKL. The length of the CDR3 is 15 residues. Between the trimmed V and J ends, which lost 2 bases and 5 bases, there was a span of 13 bases. CDR3 sequence (DNA): TGCGCCAGCAGCCAAAGAACAGGAGGGTATCAGCCCCAGCATTTT. It encodes CASSQRTGGYQPQHF.

This clone has just one count. The rearrangement joins TRBV5-1 to TRBJ1-5; D is uncertain. CDR3 length: 16 amino acids. The germline V gene encodes CDR1 SGHRS and CDR2 YFSETQ. V lost 0 bases to trimming and J lost 5 bases, with 15 bases between them. The CDR3 reads CASSLAGRVEDQPQHF. The CDR3 DNA is TGCGCCAGCAGCTTGGCGGGGAGGGTCGAGGATCAGCCCCAGCATTTT. Using reference TRBV5-1 and TRBJ1-5 for the parts outside the CDR3, the full variable domain is KAGVTQTPRYLIKTRGQQVTLSCSPISGHRSVSWYQQTPGQGLQFLFEYFSETQRNKGNFPGRFSGRQFSNSRSEMNVSTLELGDSALYLCASSLAGRVEDQPQHFGDGTRLSIL.

The chain links TRBV27 to TRBJ1-1, with TRBD1 matching over 8 bases. With V trimmed by 5 bases and J by 0 bases, 5 bases remained unmatched. This CDR3 is 15 amino acids long. CDR1 is MNHEY, CDR2 SMNVEV, per germline (reference sequence). Here the CDR3 reads CASSPQGAMNTEAFF. The CDR3 DNA follows: TGTGCCAGCAGTCCTCAGGGGGCGATGAACACTGAAGCTTTCTTT.

CDR3 DNA: TGTGCCAGCAGCTTTCCGGGGGGGGCGGCAAACTATGGCTACACCTTC. Its translation is CASSFPGGAANYGYTF. The chain combines TRBV7-9 with TRBJ1-2; D perhaps matches TRBD1 (6 bases). The germline V gene has CDR1 SEHNR and CDR2 FQNEAQ (reference sequence). With 3 bases removed from V and 2 bases from J, the gap between germline ends came to 16 bases. This CDR3 has 16 amino acids.

The chain is built from TRBV25-1 and TRBJ2-7; 8 bases are shared with TRBD1. The CDR3 contains 14 residues. Trimming at V came to 2 bases and at J to 3 bases, leaving 3 bases not matched to a gene. CDR1 and CDR2 from the germline V gene are MGHDK and SYGVNS. CDR3 nucleotides: TGTGCCAGCAGTGAAGTCAGGGGGCACTACGAGCAGTACTTC. Protein sequence: CASSEVRGHYEQYF.

The chain is built from TRBV27 and TRBJ2-7; the match to TRBD1 covers 8 bases. Trimming at V came to 4 bases and at J to 5 bases, leaving 7 bases not matched to a gene. The CDR3 is 14 amino acids. Germline V gene sequence: CDR1 MNHEY, CDR2 SMNVEV (reference sequence). CDR3 sequence reads: CASSYAGTGNEQYF. DNA of the CDR3: TGTGCCAGCAGTTACGCCGGGACAGGTAACGAGCAGTACTTC.

The chain uses TRBV7-9 and TRBJ1-2; 8 nucleotides match TRBD1. Unmatched junction bases numbered 2, after V lost 1 base and J lost 4 bases. This CDR3 has 14 amino acids. Germline V gene data show CDR1 as SEHNR and CDR2 as FQNEAQ (reference sequence). Written as DNA, the CDR3 is TGTGCCAGCAGCTTAGAAGGGACAGGCTATGGCTACACCTTC. This codes for CASSLEGTGYGYTF.

The CDR3 DNA is TGTGCCAGCAGCCAAGAGCCCGAGCCGGGAGAGCAGTACTTC. Its protein is CASSQEPEPGEQYF. The J gene is TRBJ2-7, the V gene TRBV4-2, with D possibly being TRBD2 (5 bases). Germline V gene lookup returns CDR1 LGHNA and CDR2 YNFKEQ. The CDR3 spans 14 residues. The V end lost 0 bases, the J end lost 7 bases, and 13 bases lay between the germline ends.

The chain couples TRBV30 to TRBJ2-7; 8 nucleotides line up with TRBD2. V lost 0 bases, J lost 1 base, and 2 bases stayed unmatched. CDR1 is GTSNPN, CDR2 SVGIG, per germline (reference sequence). The CDR3 sequence is 14 residues long. The CDR3 DNA sequence: TGTGCCTGGAGTGTACTAGCGGATTCCTACGAGCAGTACTTC. Its protein is CAWSVLADSYEQYF.

The rearrangement links TRBV5-1 to TRBJ1-2; D gene unclear. Germline V gene lookup returns CDR1 SGHRS and CDR2 YFSETQ. Trimming pared 0 bases from V and 2 bases from J, leaving 11 bases between. This CDR3 has 15 residues. The CDR3: CASSLVGVENYGYTF. The CDR3 DNA reads as TGCGCCAGCAGCTTGGTGGGAGTCGAGAACTATGGCTACACCTTC. The whole variable domain, remainder taken from reference TRBV5-1 and TRBJ1-2, is KAGVTQTPRYLIKTRGQQVTLSCSPISGHRSVSWYQQTPGQGLQFLFEYFSETQRNKGNFPGRFSGRQFSNSRSEMNVSTLELGDSALYLCASSLVGVENYGYTFGSGTRLTVV.

The CDR3 loop reads CATRTGGFNQPQHF. The CDR3 DNA sequence: TGTGCCACCAGGACAGGGGGTTTCAATCAGCCCCAGCATTTT. The chain uses TRBV19 and TRBJ1-5; 10 positions match TRBD1. This CDR3 is built from 14 residues. Germline V gene lookup returns CDR1 LNHDA and CDR2 SQIVND (reference sequence). V dropped 10 bases and J dropped 3; count of bases not matched to a gene: 6.

The chain employs TRBV7-3 and TRBJ1-2; D not resolved. This CDR3 has 13 amino acids. Germline V CDR1 and CDR2: SGHTA, FQGTGA. The germline V and J ends were trimmed by 5 bases and 2 bases, with 9 bases remaining between them. DNA for the CDR3: TGTGCCAGCAGCCACACAGAAAACTATGGCTACACCTTC. Amino acids: CASSHTENYGYTF.

The V and J genes are TRBV6-1 and TRBJ2-7, with D possibly matching TRBD1 (6 bases). The CDR3 loop spans 14 amino acids. Trimming cost V 6 bases and J 2 bases, with 14 bases left between them. CDR1 and CDR2 (germline): MNHNS, SASEGT. CDR3 in amino acids: CASRTPDRAYEQYF. The CDR3 nucleotides read TGTGCCAGCAGGACCCCGGACAGAGCCTACGAGCAGTACTTC.

The chain uses TRBV10-3 and TRBJ1-2; 7 bases align to TRBD1. The CDR3 is made up of 15 amino acids. Germline trimming cut 0 bases from V and 8 bases from J; bases unmatched to any gene: 9. CDR1 ENHRY and CDR2 SYGVKD come from the germline V gene. This chain's CDR3 is CAISESGQYVQGYTF. Written as DNA, the CDR3 is TGTGCCATCAGTGAGTCGGGACAGTATGTACAGGGCTACACCTTC.

This clone has just a few counts. The chain's CDR3 is CATNRLGSNQPQHF. The CDR3, as DNA: TGTGCCACTAATCGTCTCGGGAGCAATCAGCCCCAGCATTTT. V is TRBV15 and J is TRBJ1-5; D is ambiguous. V was clipped by 9 bases and J by 1 base, with 13 bases between them. CDR3 length: 14 amino acids. Looked up from germline, CDR1 is LNHNV and CDR2 is YYDKDF (reference sequence).

This chain joins TRBV2 and TRBJ1-6; TRBD1 matches 7 bases. V dropped 7 bases and J dropped 8; count of bases not matched to a gene: 11. The germline gives CDR1 SNHLY, CDR2 FYNNEI. The CDR3 loop spans 15 amino acids. CDR3 in amino acids: CASTYTGAADSPLHF. The CDR3 nucleotides are TGTGCCAGCACTTACACAGGGGCCGCGGATTCACCCCTCCACTTT.

This chain uses TRBV6-1 with TRBJ1-1, with unresolved D. Germline CDR1 and CDR2: MNHNS and SASEGT. V shed 4 bases and J shed 1 base, with 10 bases lying between them. The CDR3 is 14 amino acids. The CDR3 spells CASSVLEENTEAFF. DNA for the CDR3: TGTGCCAGCAGTGTTCTCGAGGAGAACACTGAAGCTTTCTTT.

This clone appeared once. The rearrangement uses TRBV29-1 and TRBJ2-1; 11 positions agree with TRBD2. V dropped 4 bases and J dropped 7; count of bases not matched to a gene: 6. The CDR3 contains 14 residues. Looked up from germline, CDR1 is SQVTM and CDR2 is ANQGSEA. DNA for the CDR3: TGCAGCGTTGTTTGGGCTAGCGGGGGGAATGAGCAGTTCTTC. It codes for CSVVWASGGNEQFF.

In this sample, this clone turned up once. The chain uses TRBV7-2 and TRBJ2-5; the match to TRBD1 covers 7 bases. The DNA end favors TRBJ2-7, so the J call may be wrong. Germline V gene lookup returns CDR1 SGHTA and CDR2 FQGNSA. The CDR3 loop spans 12 amino acids. In nucleotides, the CDR3 is TGTGCCAGCAGCGTACAGGGGTACGAGCAGTACTTC. This gives the protein CASSVQGYEQYF.

This clone showed up just a few times. The J gene is TRBJ1-2, the V gene TRBV27; D not resolved. V was shortened by 4 bases and J by 4 bases, with 16 bases between the two germline ends. Germline values: CDR1 MNHEY, CDR2 SMNVEV (reference sequence). The CDR3 covers 15 residues. The CDR3 protein is CASSSPRRKSYGYTF. The CDR3 DNA follows: TGTGCCAGCAGTTCCCCGCGGAGGAAATCCTATGGCTACACCTTC.